The 28 T cell receptor beta chains presented below share a single source sample, sequenced in a study of T cells in tuberculosis (dated by TCRdb to 2017 to 2018). Libraries were made using the immunoSEQ multiplex PCR assay. This is the immuneACCESS table as TCRdb keeps it, with only in-frame sequences that have V and J called. A part of the clones is gone; compared with another copy, unresolved V genes explain less than half, and the rest is unexplained. A total of about 33,000 clones appear in this sample, about 91% of them only once. Around 7% of the sample is held by the ten biggest clonotypes. Reading the label with the study, this specimen's time point is: new active TB diagnosis, blood taken before or within 7 days of starting treatment. This specimen consisted of PBMCs, obtained at tuberculosis diagnosis. Receptors originate from an adult with tuberculosis. Some clones in this sample may be carry-over from other donors' samples.

This rearrangement joins TRBV9 to TRBJ1-2, with 8 positions matching TRBD1. This CDR3 has 17 amino acids. Germline CDR1 and CDR2: SGDLS and YYNGEE. With V trimmed by 0 bases and J by 2 bases, 9 bases remained unmatched. CDR3 in amino acids: CASSVVPSGQANYGYTF. The CDR3 region has the DNA TGTGCCAGCAGCGTAGTCCCCTCGGGACAGGCAAACTATGGCTACACCTTC.

This rearrangement joins TRBV11-2 to TRBJ1-2; 7 bases are shared with TRBD1. J lost 1 base, V lost 1 base, and 3 bases had no gene match. CDR1 and CDR2 (germline): SGHAT, FQNNGV. There are 15 residues in the CDR3. Written as DNA, the CDR3 is TGTGCCAGCAGCTTAGTAGGGGGCGGTAACTATGGCTACACCTTC. Its protein is CASSLVGGGNYGYTF.

The chain recombines TRBV6-1 with TRBJ1-2; D is undetermined. Trimming shortened V by 3 bases and J by 2 bases, and 16 bases separated the two germline ends. Germline-derived CDR1 and CDR2 are MNHNS and SASEGT. This CDR3 has 16 residues. CDR3: CASSDPPGVQNYGYTF. CDR3 DNA: TGTGCCAGCAGTGACCCCCCGGGAGTGCAAAACTATGGCTACACCTTC.

The genes are TRBV27 and TRBJ2-4; TRBD2 might be the D (5 bases). V lost 5 bases and J 7 bases, leaving 15 bases between the germline ends. Looked up from germline, CDR1 is MNHEY and CDR2 is SMNVEV (reference sequence). CDR3 length equals 14 residues. This chain's CDR3 is CASSPPGIRNIQYF. The CDR3, as DNA: TGTGCCAGCAGTCCACCGGGGATTCGGAACATTCAGTACTTC.

V gene TRBV9 combines with J gene TRBJ2-6; a weak D match, TRBD1 (6 bases). Germline lookup yields CDR1 SGDLS and CDR2 YYNGEE. CDR3 size: 15 residues. V lost 4 bases and J lost 2, with 10 bases in between. CDR3 protein: CASSIGQPGANVLTF. As DNA, the CDR3 is TGTGCCAGCAGCATCGGACAGCCTGGGGCCAACGTCCTGACTTTC.

V gene TRBV10-3 combines with J gene TRBJ2-1; D might be TRBD2 (5 bases). Per germline, CDR1 ENHRY and CDR2 SYGVKD. The CDR3 sequence is 15 residues long. V was cut by 6 bases and J by 6 bases, with 18 bases left in between. The CDR3 here is CAISEPAGVTNEQFF. CDR3 nucleotide sequence: TGTGCCATCAGCGAACCCGCCGGGGTGACCAATGAGCAGTTCTTC.

The chain uses TRBV10-3 and TRBJ2-7; 8 bases agree with TRBD1. The trim removed 6 bases at V and 2 bases at J, leaving 3 bases unmatched. The CDR3 extends over 13 amino acids. Per germline, CDR1 ENHRY and CDR2 SYGVKD. CDR3 sequence: CAISSTGAYEQYF. In DNA form, the CDR3 reads TGTGCCATCAGCTCGACAGGGGCCTACGAGCAGTACTTC.

This chain joins TRBV18 and TRBJ2-2, with a possible D match to TRBD2 (6 bases). Between the trimmed V and J ends, which lost 0 bases and 2 bases, there was a span of 13 bases. CDR1 is KGHSH and CDR2 is LQKENI in the germline V gene. This CDR3 comprises 17 residues. The CDR3 loop reads CASSPPGGITNTGELFF. The CDR3 nucleotides read TGTGCCAGCTCACCACCCGGAGGGATAACTAACACCGGGGAGCTGTTTTTT. The whole variable domain, remainder taken from reference TRBV18 and TRBJ2-2, is NAGVMQNPRHLVRRRGQEARLRCSPMKGHSHVYWYRQLPEEGLKFMVYLQKENIIDESGMPKERFSAEFPKEGPSILRIQQVVRGDSAAYFCASSPPGGITNTGELFFGEGSRLTVL.

The chain combines TRBV11-2 with TRBJ1-6; 7 bases line up with TRBD1. Trimming took 1 base from V and 5 from J; bases not matched to a gene: 5. The CDR3 runs 16 residues. Germline CDR1 reads SGHAT; CDR2 reads FQNNGV. In DNA, the CDR3 is TGTGCCAGCAGCTTAGGGGCAGGGGGGAATAATTCACCCCTCCACTTT. Translated, it gives CASSLGAGGNNSPLHF.

This chain links TRBV6-1 with TRBJ2-3, with 7 bases lining up with TRBD2. J lost 6 bases, V lost 4 bases, and 10 bases had no gene match. The CDR3 has 15 residues. CDR1 and CDR2 (germline): MNHNS, SASEGT. CDR3 region: CASSARREAGDTQYF. In DNA, the CDR3 is TGTGCCAGCAGTGCTCGGCGGGAAGCGGGGGATACGCAGTATTTT.

The chain is built from TRBV6-6 and TRBJ1-1, with TRBD1 matching 8 bases. The CDR3 is 14 amino acids. Trimming cost V 8 bases and J 0 bases; bases outside gene matches: 5. CDR1 MNHNY and CDR2 SVGAGI come from the germline V gene (reference sequence). CDR3 nucleotides: TGTGCCAGCGCGAGGACAGGGATGAACACTGAAGCTTTCTTT. Translated: CASARTGMNTEAFF.

This chain links TRBV7-2 with TRBJ2-3; D is undetermined. The length of the CDR3 is 13 residues. Deletions cut 5 bases from V and 4 bases from J, with 10 bases between. Germline CDR1 is SGHTA and CDR2 is FQGNSA. The CDR3 DNA reads TGTGCCAGCAGCCGACTTAGAGCAGATACGCAGTATTTT. Protein sequence: CASSRLRADTQYF.

The chain employs TRBV29-1 and TRBJ2-7, with 7 bases aligning to TRBD1. J was trimmed by 3 bases and V by 7 bases; bases with no gene match: 9. This CDR3 spans 13 amino acids. Looked up from germline, CDR1 is SQVTM and CDR2 is ANQGSEA. The CDR3 here is CSAHTGEGYEQYF. CDR3 in DNA: TGCAGCGCTCATACAGGGGAAGGCTACGAGCAGTACTTC.

The chain recombines TRBV5-1 with TRBJ1-1, with 7 bases matching TRBD1. Per the germline V gene, CDR1 is SGHRS and CDR2 is YFSETQ. CDR3 length: 14 residues. V trimming: 4 bases; J trimming: 4 bases; junction bases outside the gene matches: 7. The CDR3 spells CASSGSGQLTEAFF. The CDR3 region has the DNA TGCGCCAGCAGCGGGTCGGGACAGCTCACTGAAGCTTTCTTT.

The chain is built from TRBV7-2 and TRBJ2-1, with D possibly being TRBD2 (5 bases). CDR3 length equals 14 residues. V gave up 2 bases and J gave up 6 bases, with 11 bases separating them. Germline loops: CDR1 SGHTA, CDR2 FQGNSA. The CDR3 reads CASSLLAEGNEQFF. CDR3 coding DNA: TGTGCCAGCAGCTTACTAGCTGAGGGCAATGAGCAGTTCTTC.

The chain joins TRBV2 to TRBJ2-7; TRBD2 aligns across 15 bases. Looked up from germline, CDR1 is SNHLY and CDR2 is FYNNEI. The CDR3 is made up of 17 amino acids. Unmatched junction bases numbered 4, after V lost 4 bases and J lost 0 bases. The CDR3 bases are TGTGCCAGCAGTGCGGGACTAGCGGGGGGATTCTCCTACGAGCAGTACTTC. This translates into CASSAGLAGGFSYEQYF. The full variable domain, with the rest looked up from reference TRBV2 and TRBJ2-7, is EPEVTQTPSHQVTQMGQEVILRCVPISNHLYFYWYRQILGQKVEFLVSFYNNEISEKSEIFDDQFSVERPDGSNFTLKIRSTKLEDSAMYFCASSAGLAGGFSYEQYFGPGTRLTVT.

This rearrangement joins TRBV7-6 to TRBJ2-3; D gene uncertain. CDR3 length equals 15 residues. Germline-derived CDR1 and CDR2 are SGHVS and FNYEAQ. V was pared by 2 bases and J by 4 bases, with 13 bases between. The CDR3 DNA reads as TGTGCCAGCAGCTTACGAGGAGTCGTGGCAGATACGCAGTATTTT. Its translation is CASSLRGVVADTQYF.

The J gene is TRBJ1-2, the V gene TRBV11-2; 8 bases line up with TRBD1. Germline CDR1 is SGHAT and CDR2 is FQNNGV. The CDR3 is 14 amino acids. With 5 bases clipped from V and 7 bases from J, the junction kept 9 bases outside the gene matches. CDR3: CASSLGQGSGGYTF. The CDR3 DNA follows: TGTGCCAGCAGCCTCGGACAGGGTTCTGGTGGCTACACCTTC. The variable domain in full, completed from reference TRBV11-2 and TRBJ1-2, reads EAGVAQSPRYKIIEKRQSVAFWCNPISGHATLYWYQQILGQGPKLLIQFQNNGVVDDSQLPKDRFSAERLKGVDSTLKIQPAKLEDSAVYLCASSLGQGSGGYTFGSGTRLTVV.

For this clone: Relative to the germline gene, one junction end is altered; a read error may explain this. The genes are TRBV2 and TRBJ2-5; TRBD1 agrees at 10 bases. Germline V lookup: CDR1 SNHLY, CDR2 FYNNEI. The CDR3 spans 15 residues. The DNA for the CDR3 is TGTGCCAGCAGCGAAGACAGGGGGCGCCAAGAGACCCAGTACTTC. Its translation: CASSEDRGRQETQYF.

This clone appeared once. This sequence joins TRBV4-2 and TRBJ1-4; 8 nucleotides line up with TRBD1. The CDR3 is 15 amino acids. Germline values: CDR1 LGHNA, CDR2 YNFKEQ. V lost 4 bases to trimming and J lost 8 bases; unmatched junction nucleotides: 9. The CDR3 coding sequence is TGTGCCAGCAGCCCGGACAGGGAGGGATGGGAAAAACTGTTTTTT. Translation gives CASSPDREGWEKLFF.

V usage is TRBV6-1 and J usage is TRBJ2-7, with 7 bases identical to TRBD1. Trimming removed 5 bases from V and 7 bases from J; junction bases left unmatched: 11. The CDR3 is 14 residues long. Germline V CDR1 and CDR2: MNHNS, SASEGT. The CDR3 DNA reads as TGTGCCAGCAGTACCATTTACAGGGGTGGAGAGCAGTACTTC. Translated, it gives CASSTIYRGGEQYF.

V usage is TRBV4-2 and J usage is TRBJ1-1; no clear D. The CDR3 covers 16 residues. V lost 3 bases and J 6 bases, leaving 20 bases between the germline ends. CDR1 LGHNA and CDR2 YNFKEQ come from the germline V gene. The CDR3, as DNA: TGTGCCAGCAGCCATTACCTTTTAGATGGTTTCGCTGAAGCTTTCTTT. Its protein product is CASSHYLLDGFAEAFF.

This sequence joins TRBV27 and TRBJ1-1, with TRBD1 matching over 9 bases. CDR3 length: 14 amino acids. J was trimmed by 1 base and V by 7 bases; bases with no gene match: 4. The germline CDR1 and CDR2 sequences are MNHEY and SMNVEV (reference sequence). In DNA, the CDR3 is TGTGCCAGCATCATGGACAGGGGGAACACTGAAGCTTTCTTT. It specifies CASIMDRGNTEAFF.

The chain combines TRBV13 with TRBJ2-3, with TRBD1 as a possible D gene (6 bases). Per the germline V gene, CDR1 is PRHDT and CDR2 is FYEKMQ (reference sequence). The CDR3 contains 14 residues. Trimming took off 3 bases at V and 2 bases at J, with 9 bases between the two ends. The CDR3 DNA reads as TGTGCCAGCAGCTTGCACAGGGACACAGATACGCAGTATTTT. Translation gives CASSLHRDTDTQYF.

The chain links TRBV5-1 to TRBJ2-3; a possible D gene is TRBD1 (5 bases). V dropped 0 bases and J dropped 2 bases, with 7 bases sitting between them. The germline CDR1 and CDR2 sequences are SGHRS and YFSETQ. The CDR3 covers 14 residues. CDR3 nucleotide sequence: TGCGCCAGCAGCTTGGGGGGCCACACAGATACGCAGTATTTT. Translated: CASSLGGHTDTQYF.

J is TRBJ1-1 and V is TRBV5-5; D call uncertain. Germline lookup yields CDR1 SGHKS and CDR2 YYEKEE (reference sequence). The CDR3 totals 12 residues. V dropped 2 bases and J dropped 6 bases, with 8 bases sitting between them. The CDR3, as DNA: TGTGCCAGCAGCTTTTTTTCGGCTGAAGCTTTCTTT. Its translation: CASSFFSAEAFF.

The V call is TRBV6-1, the J call TRBJ2-3; 13 bases map to TRBD2. Germline CDR1 and CDR2: MNHNS and SASEGT. J gave up 3 bases and V 4 bases, and 4 bases lay outside the gene matches. This CDR3 is built from 16 residues. CDR3 nucleotide sequence: TGTGCCAGCAGTGCCACTAGCGGGGGGGTAACAGATACGCAGTATTTT. As protein: CASSATSGGVTDTQYF.

In this sample, this clone turned up once. The rearrangement uses TRBV27 and TRBJ2-1; 7 nucleotides line up with TRBD2. Germline loops: CDR1 MNHEY, CDR2 SMNVEV (reference sequence). After removal of 7 bases from V and 4 bases from J, the junction contained 7 bases not matched to a gene. The CDR3 is 14 amino acids. The CDR3 DNA sequence: TGTGCCAGCAACTCGGGGGGTTCGTACAATGAGCAGTTCTTC. Its translation: CASNSGGSYNEQFF.